This record concerns one T cell receptor beta chain sequence. Its antigen is as yet unknown. The TCR alpha and TCR beta cDNA libraries, bearing sample barcodes and UMIs, were generated by 5'RACE using constant-segment primers. A single record per CDR3 protein comes from TCRdb applying MiXCR to the 5' RACE reads. The repertoire holds about 560,000 distinct CDR3 sequences, with 15% to 20% as singletons. Trimming shortened V by 7 bases and J by 0 bases, and 19 bases separated the two germline ends. This CDR3 spans 17 amino acids. Germline CDR1 and CDR2: MNHEY and SMNVEV (reference sequence). The data originate from a study of T-cell memory formation after mild COVID-19. Study results and caveats: Whether second-wave clones peaking at day 37 were SARS-CoV-2 specific went unconfirmed. The study found contracting CD4+ clones mainly in CM and EM and contracting CD8+ clones in EMRA. CD4/CD8 balance held among clones contracting day 15 to 85, and later expanders leaned CD4+.

V is TRBV27 and J is TRBJ2-1, with D maybe TRBD1 (5 bases). This clonotype was obtained from an adult woman who had mild COVID-19 (a few samples of this study predate the infection). Cell type and time point are not known. Specimen: PBMCs or a T cell subset sorted from them (not recorded which). The CDR3 DNA sequence: TGTGCCAGCACCCAACGATCGGGCAGGGTCTCCTACAATGAGCAGTTCTTC. Protein sequence: CASTQRSGRVSYNEQFF.